The 10 T cell receptor beta chains in this list originate from one sample, sequenced in a study of CD8 T cells in ankylosing spondylitis. These receptors' targets are unknown. MiXCR was run by TCRdb on the 5' RACE reads, yielding one entry per CDR3 protein. Of around 490,000 distinct CDR3 sequences in the sample, 5.3% were seen once. Study findings and constraints: Made up of 7 to 9 highly homologous variants, a TCR beta motif appeared characteristic of ankylosing spondylitis blood.

The sequenced sample was blood, either unsorted or a sorted T cell fraction (not recorded which). These receptors were collected from a male donor with ankylosing spondylitis.

In its sample, this clonotype was seen many times. The rearrangement joins TRBV6-2 or TRBV6-3 to TRBJ2-3; no reliable D call. Trimming took 0 bases from V and 4 from J, leaving 5 bases between them. CDR3 length equals 13 residues. CDR1 is MNHEY and CDR2 is SVGEGT in the germline V gene. CDR3 loop: CASSYSLADTQYF. CDR3 nucleotides: TGTGCCAGCAGTTACTCCTTGGCAGATACGCAGTATTTT.

This clonotype occurred many times. The V and J genes are TRBV10-3 and TRBJ1-1, with TRBD1 matching over 7 bases. The CDR3 consists of 13 residues. Unmatched junction bases numbered 7, after V lost 7 bases and J lost 5 bases. Germline CDR1 is ENHRY and CDR2 is SYGVKD. Written as DNA, the CDR3 is TGTGCCATCACCCCGACAGGGCAAACTGAAGCTTTCTTT. It specifies CAITPTGQTEAFF.

The CDR3 spells CASSFPDIYGYTF. CDR3 DNA: TGTGCCAGCAGTTTTCCCGACATCTATGGCTACACCTTC. The gene calls are TRBV28 and TRBJ1-2; D uncertain. CDR1 is MDHEN and CDR2 is SYDVKM in the germline V gene. The V end was cut by 3 bases, the J end by 4 bases, with 9 bases between. The CDR3 is 13 amino acids.

This clonotype came up many times. The CDR3 coding sequence is TGTGCCATTGAAAGGACAGGGGGAGAGTATGGCTACACCTTC. Amino acid sequence: CAIERTGGEYGYTF. The chain recombines TRBV6-1 with TRBJ1-2; 10 nucleotides agree with TRBD1. V trimming: 10 bases; J trimming: 5 bases; junction bases outside the gene matches: 10. The CDR3 extends over 14 amino acids. CDR1 is MNHNS, CDR2 SASEGT, per germline.

This clonotype was picked up many times. The chain couples TRBV5-5 to TRBJ1-2, with 11 positions matching TRBD1. Germline V gene data show CDR1 as SGHKS and CDR2 as YYEKEE (reference sequence). The J segment lost 1 base and the V segment lost 4 bases, leaving 6 bases of the junction unmatched. This CDR3 is 16 amino acids long. CDR3 residues: CASSPAGTGGNYGYTF. The CDR3 DNA reads TGTGCCAGCAGCCCAGCCGGGACAGGGGGTAACTATGGCTACACCTTC.

This clonotype was counted many times. This chain connects TRBV6-1 to TRBJ1-2; TRBD1 matches 11 bases. The CDR3 spans 15 residues. From germline, CDR1 is MNHNS and CDR2 SASEGT. J was trimmed by 4 bases and V by 3 bases; bases with no gene match: 4. The CDR3 sequence: CASSDPGQGVYGYTF. As DNA, the CDR3 is TGTGCCAGCAGTGACCCGGGACAGGGGGTCTATGGCTACACCTTC.

The table lists this clonotype with many counts. This chain uses TRBV6-5 with TRBJ1-3; D is undetermined. This CDR3 is 18 amino acids long. The germline CDR1 and CDR2 sequences are MNHEY and SVGAGI. With 0 bases removed from V and 0 bases from J, the gap between germline ends came to 15 bases. CDR3 sequence: CASSYSGGSMSSGNTIYF. In DNA form, the CDR3 reads TGTGCCAGCAGTTACTCGGGAGGCTCCATGAGCTCTGGAAACACCATATATTTT.

This clonotype was found many times. A read error may produce the germline difference seen at one junction end. In nucleotides, the CDR3 is TGCGCCAGCAGCTTGGGGGATGAGCAGTTCTTC. This sequence encodes CASSLGDEQFF. The chain has TRBV12-3 or TRBV12-4 and TRBJ2-1; perhaps D is TRBD1 or TRBD2 (5 bases each). This CDR3 spans 11 amino acids.

This clonotype was detected many times. The chain has TRBV10-3 and TRBJ2-3, with 9 bases that match TRBD2. The CDR3 sequence is 15 residues long. Trimming at V came to 3 bases and at J to 6 bases, leaving 7 bases not matched to a gene. Looked up from germline, CDR1 is ENHRY and CDR2 is SYGVKD. The CDR3 sequence is CAISEPSGRSDTQYF. Written as DNA, the CDR3 is TGTGCCATCAGTGAACCAAGCGGGAGGTCTGATACGCAGTATTTT.

At least ten counts were recorded for this clonotype. This chain joins TRBV20-1 and TRBJ2-7; possible D gene TRBD1, 6 bases. Looked up from germline, CDR1 is DFQATT and CDR2 is SNEGSKA (reference sequence). This CDR3 spans 15 amino acids. V was trimmed by 6 bases and J by 2 bases, leaving 20 bases between them. This CDR3 reads CSAAPGHNRAYEQYF. The CDR3 nucleotides read TGCAGTGCGGCCCCGGGACACAATCGCGCCTACGAGCAGTACTTC.